A selection of T cell receptor beta chains follows, all from one sample in a study of blood T cells in healthy people across ages. From the 5' RACE reads, TCRdb called clonotypes with MiXCR, one entry per CDR3 protein. The data contain around 1.1 million distinct CDR3 sequences, around two fifths of them singletons. Sequencing was carried out using blood. The receptors come from a man aged 18 to 29 in good health. Each CDR3 is given with its conserved first and last residue. The order of the fields is J gene, D gene, V gene, clone size, CDR3 DNA, CDR3 protein. The D gene is left open where the match is weak. For some rows the clone size is stated as once, few or many, or as a class when expanded; others skip it.

TRBJ2-4 | NA | TRBV11-2 | NA | TGTGCCAGCAGCTTAGATTTGGAAAACATTCAGTACTTC | CASSLDLENIQYF
TRBJ2-1 | NA | TRBV4-3 | few | TGCGCCAGCAGCCTAGAGGCTGCTATGGGGAATGAGCAGTTCTTC | CASSLEAAMGNEQFF
TRBJ1-2 | NA | TRBV20-1 | few | TGCAGTGCCCCCCTGGCGGGAGCGGGCTACACCTTC | CSAPLAGAGYTF
TRBJ2-3 | TRBD2 | TRBV20-1 | few | TGCAGTGCTAGCTCGATACATGCGGTTGATAGCGGGGGCACAGATACGCAGTATTTT | CSASSIHAVDSGGTDTQYF
TRBJ1-5 | NA | TRBV4-1 | many | TGCGCCAGCAGCCTCGATACCGGGTCGCAGCCCCAGCATTTT | CASSLDTGSQPQHF
TRBJ2-1 | NA | TRBV20-1 | few | TGCAGTCCACAAGGGGGGGTATACAATGAGCAGTTCTTC | CSPQGGVYNEQFF
TRBJ2-7 | TRBD2 | TRBV20-1 | few | TGCAGTGCTAGCCCGACTAGCGGGGGGGCCTTCGAGCAGTACTTC | CSASPTSGGAFEQYF
TRBJ2-7 | NA | TRBV13 | NA | TGTGCCAGCAGCCCCGTCTCCGGGGAGCAGTACTTC | CASSPVSGEQYF
TRBJ1-5 | NA | TRBV29-1 | many | TGCAGCGTTACGGACGCGACTACAGATAGCAATCAGCCCCAGCATTTT | CSVTDATTDSNQPQHF
TRBJ1-5 | NA | TRBV5-6 | NA | TGTGCCAGCAGCTTGAGTTCGCGTACGGACAGTCCATTAGATGAACCCCAGCATTTT | CASSLSSRTDSPLDEPQHF
TRBJ2-3 | NA | TRBV28 | few | TGTGCCAGCAGTTGGACCCCGGGGACAGATACGCAGTATTTT | CASSWTPGTDTQYF
TRBJ2-7 | NA | TRBV27 | NA | TGTGCCAGCAGTTTAAGTCTCGTTACCTCCTACGAGCAGTACTTC | CASSLSLVTSYEQYF
TRBJ2-3 | NA | TRBV7-9 | NA | TGTGCCAGCAGCCAGGAAGGTGTACGAGCAGATACGCAGTATTTT | CASSQEGVRADTQYF
TRBJ2-3 | NA | TRBV12-3/TRBV12-4 | once | TGTGCCAGCAGCCAGAGACAGGTGACCACAGATGCGCAGTATTTT | CASSQRQVTTDAQYF
TRBJ1-4 | TRBD1 | TRBV20-1 | many | TGCAGTGCTAGGAAGACAGGGCCTGAAAAACTGTTTTTT | CSARKTGPEKLFF
TRBJ2-1 | NA | TRBV6-2/TRBV6-3 | NA | TGTGCCAGCAGTTCCCGGACAACGTGGGTCGACGAGCAGTTCTTC | CASSSRTTWVDEQFF
TRBJ1-4 | TRBD1 | TRBV7-2 | NA | TGTGCCAGCAGCTCCGGAGGGGGCGTTGATGAAAAACTGTTTTTT | CASSSGGGVDEKLFF
TRBJ2-1 | NA | TRBV7-9 | few | TGTGCCAGCCTCAGCTTGTTTCCACAGGGACCCTACAATGAGCAGTTCTTC | CASLSLFPQGPYNEQFF